The 28 T cell receptor beta chains below were found in one sample sequenced in a study of blood T cell repertoires in COVID-19. Assay: immunoSEQ multiplex PCR; the TCRdb copy retains only in-frame clones and omits some. Of 250,000 or so clones listed, 80% to 90% are singletons. What was sequenced was PBMCs or T cells enriched from blood (not recorded which). The source of these receptors is a man in his forties or fifties who had been exposed to COVID-19.

V usage is TRBV7-3 and J usage is TRBJ2-3; tentative D call: TRBD2 (6 bases). With 4 bases removed from V and 0 bases from J, the gap between germline ends came to 17 bases. The CDR3 covers 17 residues. Per the germline V gene, CDR1 is SGHTA and CDR2 is FQGTGA. This CDR3 reads CASSSARRETSTDTQYF. The CDR3 DNA sequence: TGTGCCAGCAGCTCGGCGAGGCGGGAAACTAGCACAGATACGCAGTATTTT. Drawing the rest from reference TRBV7-3 and TRBJ2-3, the complete variable domain is GAGVSQTPSNKVTEKGKYVELRCDPISGHTALYWYRQSLGQGPEFLIYFQGTGAADDSGLPNDRFFAVRPEGSVSTLKIQRTERGDSAVYLCASSSARRETSTDTQYFGPGTRLTVL.

Comments on this clone: Distinct nucleotide sequences in the sample also encode this CDR3. This chain links TRBV24-1 with TRBJ2-3, with TRBD2 matching over 12 bases. This CDR3 contains 16 residues. Trimming removed 4 bases from V and 3 bases from J; junction bases left unmatched: 4. CDR1 KGHDR and CDR2 SFDVKD come from the germline V gene. The CDR3 DNA follows: TGTGCCACCAGTGACTATGGACTAGCGGGGACAGATACGCAGTATTTT. Translating it yields CATSDYGLAGTDTQYF.

CDR3 DNA: TGCGCCAGCAGTCAAATGGGACAGAGCTCCTACAATGAGCAGTTCTTC. This codes for CASSQMGQSSYNEQFF. The chain joins TRBV23-1 to TRBJ2-1, with TRBD1 matching 7 bases. TRBV23-1 counts as an open reading frame of uncertain function. The CDR3 has 16 residues. Losses at the gene ends were 2 bases for V and 0 bases for J; bases not matched to a gene: 4.

The CDR3 is CAWSFASGRWEQYV. The CDR3 coding sequence is TGTGCCTGGAGTTTCGCTAGCGGGAGATGGGAGCAGTACGTC. The V gene is TRBV30, the J gene TRBJ2-7; 10 nucleotides agree with TRBD2. The CDR3 extends over 14 amino acids. The V gene end was trimmed by 2 bases and the J gene end by 7 bases; junction bases not matched to a gene: 8. Germline V CDR1 and CDR2: GTSNPN, SVGIG (reference sequence).

The V and J genes are TRBV2 and TRBJ1-4, with TRBD1 as a possible D gene (5 bases). There are 15 residues in the CDR3. The ends were cut back, 4 bases at V and 10 bases at J, with 19 bases in the middle. Germline CDR1 SNHLY, CDR2 FYNNEI. CDR3 region: CASSVGPRGFGKLFF. CDR3 DNA sequence: TGTGCCAGCAGTGTGGGTCCAAGGGGATTCGGAAAACTGTTTTTT.

This chain joins TRBV5-4 and TRBJ1-6, with D perhaps matching TRBD1 (5 bases). Germline lookup yields CDR1 SGHNT and CDR2 YYREEE (reference sequence). CDR3 size: 16 residues. The V end lost 0 bases, the J end lost 8 bases, and 15 bases lay between the germline ends. The CDR3 nucleotides are TGTGCCAGCAGCTTGGTCGCTGGGGCTGTCGATTCACCCCTCCACTTT. It specifies CASSLVAGAVDSPLHF. Full variable domain (remainder filled in from reference TRBV5-4 and TRBJ1-6): ETGVTQSPTHLIKTRGQQVTLRCSSQSGHNTVSWYQQALGQGPQFIFQYYREEENGRGNFPPRFSGLQFPNYSSELNVNALELDDSALYLCASSLVAGAVDSPLHFGNGTRLTVT.

Only a few counts were recorded for this clone. This chain uses TRBV3-1 (or the pseudogene TRBV3-2) with TRBJ2-3; perhaps TRBD2 as D (6 bases). Germline CDR1 LGHDT, CDR2 YNNKEL (reference sequence). Trimming removed 0 bases at V and 2 bases at J, with 18 bases between. The length of the CDR3 is 18 residues. The CDR3 here is CASSQDRRAGTFTDTQYF. The CDR3 DNA reads TGTGCCAGCAGCCAAGATCGGAGGGCAGGTACCTTCACAGATACGCAGTATTTT.

The chain has TRBV9 and TRBJ1-2; D remains ambiguous. The CDR3 has 15 amino acids. V lost 0 bases and J 6 bases, leaving 15 bases between the germline ends. The germline V gene has CDR1 SGDLS and CDR2 YYNGEE. CDR3 sequence reads: CASSVGGLQSDGYTF. CDR3 nucleotides: TGTGCCAGCAGCGTAGGTGGTCTACAGTCGGATGGCTACACCTTC. Drawing the rest from reference TRBV9 and TRBJ1-2, the complete variable domain is DSGVTQTPKHLITATGQRVTLRCSPRSGDLSVYWYQQSLDQGLQFLIQYYNGEERAKGNILERFSAQQFPDLHSELNLSSLELGDSALYFCASSVGGLQSDGYTFGSGTRLTVV.

This clone was seen a single time. V usage is TRBV13 and J usage is TRBJ2-7; TRBD1 is a possible D gene (6 bases). The CDR3 contains 13 residues. V lost 5 bases and J lost 4, with 12 bases in between. Looked up from germline, CDR1 is PRHDT and CDR2 is FYEKMQ (reference sequence). CDR3 amino acids: CASSRGTPYEQYF. Here the CDR3 DNA reads TGTGCCAGCAGCCGTGGGACACCATACGAGCAGTACTTC.

J is TRBJ2-7 and V is TRBV7-2; D is undetermined. The CDR3 length is 15 residues. Germline V CDR1 and CDR2: SGHTA, FQGNSA. The ends were cut back, 3 bases at V and 3 bases at J, with 15 bases in the middle. The DNA of the CDR3 is TGTGCCAGCAGCTTCCATGGAGAGGTGCTCTACGAGCAGTACGTC. It translates to CASSFHGEVLYEQYV.

The chain couples TRBV9 to TRBJ2-7; D possibly corresponds to TRBD1 (7 bases). Germline CDR1 SGDLS, CDR2 YYNGEE. This CDR3 region has 15 residues. Trimming removed 0 bases at V and 1 base at J, with 11 bases between. The CDR3 DNA sequence: TGTGCCAGCAGCGTAGCGGCAGGGGGGTCCTACGAGCAGTACTTC. The encoded protein is CASSVAAGGSYEQYF.

This chain connects TRBV11-3 to TRBJ2-1, with 8 bases aligning to TRBD2. The CDR3 is 17 residues long. The germline V gene encodes CDR1 SGHNT and CDR2 YENEEA. Trimming removed 2 bases from V and 0 bases from J; junction bases left unmatched: 6. CDR3 region: CASSLRYAGGSYNEQFF. As DNA, the CDR3 is TGTGCCAGCAGCTTAAGATACGCGGGGGGCTCCTACAATGAGCAGTTCTTC.

The CDR3, as DNA: TGTGCCAGCAGTAATGTACAGGGGGACAATCAGCCCCAGCATTTT. Amino acids: CASSNVQGDNQPQHF. V is TRBV6-5 and J is TRBJ1-5; 8 bases are a match to TRBD1. Germline V gene data show CDR1 as MNHEY and CDR2 as SVGAGI. The ends lost 5 bases at V and 3 bases at J; junction bases unmatched: 6. This CDR3 comprises 15 residues.

This chain uses TRBV6-5 with TRBJ1-1; D is possibly TRBD1 (5 bases). The V end was cut by 9 bases, the J end by 2 bases, with 13 bases between. CDR3 length: 13 amino acids. Germline CDR1 is MNHEY and CDR2 is SVGAGI. The CDR3 bases are TGTGCCAGTCGCAGGGACTTTAACACTGAAGCTTTCTTT. Protein: CASRRDFNTEAFF.

This chain connects TRBV28 to TRBJ2-1, with TRBD1 as a possible D gene (6 bases). This CDR3 spans 13 amino acids. CDR1 is MDHEN, CDR2 SYDVKM, per germline. V was pared by 3 bases and J by 9 bases, with 12 bases between. The CDR3 loop reads CASSLRGTAEQFF. CDR3 nucleotide sequence: TGTGCCAGCAGTTTGAGGGGGACCGCTGAGCAGTTCTTC.

The chain has TRBV11-3 and TRBJ1-2; 7 bases map to TRBD1. From germline, CDR1 is SGHNT and CDR2 YENEEA. J lost 0 bases, V lost 1 base, and 2 bases had no gene match. The CDR3 extends over 15 amino acids. CDR3 region: CASSLVGTANYGYTF. For the CDR3, the DNA is TGTGCCAGCAGCTTAGTGGGGACAGCTAACTATGGCTACACCTTC.

The chain is built from TRBV18 and TRBJ2-1; TRBD2 aligns across 8 bases. CDR3 length: 18 residues. Unmatched junction bases numbered 16, after V lost 1 base and J lost 8 bases. The V gene's germline CDR1 is KGHSH and CDR2 LQKENI. The CDR3 here is CASSPRSSGNPRRDEQFF. The CDR3 DNA is TGTGCCAGCTCACCACGGAGTAGCGGGAACCCGAGACGCGATGAGCAGTTCTTC.

This clone occurred once. This sequence joins TRBV5-1 and TRBJ2-5; 10 positions match TRBD1. V lost 4 bases to trimming and J lost 6 bases; unmatched junction nucleotides: 12. Germline V CDR1 and CDR2: SGHRS, YFSETQ. This CDR3 is 16 amino acids long. The CDR3 loop reads CASSPDVTGGIQTQYF. The CDR3 coding sequence is TGCGCCAGCAGCCCTGATGTGACAGGGGGCATCCAGACCCAGTACTTC. The full variable domain, its missing parts supplied by reference TRBV5-1 and TRBJ2-5, is KAGVTQTPRYLIKTRGQQVTLSCSPISGHRSVSWYQQTPGQGLQFLFEYFSETQRNKGNFPGRFSGRQFSNSRSEMNVSTLELGDSALYLCASSPDVTGGIQTQYFGPGTRLLVL.

This rearrangement joins TRBV29-1 to TRBJ1-1; D is ambiguous. V was clipped by 0 bases and J by 7 bases, with 9 bases between them. Germline V gives CDR1 SQVTM, CDR2 ANQGSEA. This CDR3 is built from 12 residues. The CDR3 reads CSVEEQSLEAFF. The CDR3, as DNA: TGCAGCGTTGAAGAACAGAGCCTTGAAGCTTTCTTT.

Only one count was recorded for this clone. The chain couples TRBV28 to TRBJ1-2, with 7 bases identical to TRBD1. The ends lost 2 bases at V and 2 bases at J; junction bases unmatched: 11. Germline V CDR1 and CDR2: MDHEN, SYDVKM. The CDR3 is made up of 17 amino acids. DNA for the CDR3: TGTGCCAGCAGTTTACTCTTATTGGACAGGCTAAACTATGGCTACACCTTC. Translation gives CASSLLLLDRLNYGYTF.

As regards this clone: The same CDR3 arises from other DNA sequences in this sample as well. The chain is built from TRBV18 and TRBJ2-5; maybe TRBD2 (6 bases). Trimming pared 3 bases from V and 5 bases from J, leaving 10 bases between. CDR3 length equals 13 residues. From germline, CDR1 is KGHSH and CDR2 LQKENI. Here the CDR3 DNA reads TGTGCCAGCTCACCGCCAGGGAGGGAGACCCAGTACTTC. This sequence encodes CASSPPGRETQYF.

DNA of the CDR3: TGTGCCAGCAGCCCCTGGACTAGCGGGTCCTACAATGAGCAGTTCTTC. It translates to CASSPWTSGSYNEQFF. The chain uses TRBV28 and TRBJ2-1; 11 bases line up with TRBD2. CDR1 and CDR2 (germline): MDHEN, SYDVKM. Germline trimming cut 6 bases from V and 1 base from J; bases unmatched to any gene: 5. The CDR3 length is 16 residues.

The chain has TRBV28 and TRBJ1-3; tentatively, D is TRBD1 (5 bases). The CDR3 length is 15 residues. V dropped 2 bases and J dropped 2 bases, with 10 bases sitting between them. Germline V gene lookup returns CDR1 MDHEN and CDR2 SYDVKM. The CDR3 region is CASSLLGGAGNTIYF. CDR3 bases: TGTGCCAGCAGTTTACTCGGGGGAGCTGGAAACACCATATATTTT.

The chain recombines TRBV2 with TRBJ2-1, with 9 bases identical to TRBD1. The CDR3 totals 15 residues. The germline V gene encodes CDR1 SNHLY and CDR2 FYNNEI. Trimming removed 5 bases from V and 4 bases from J; junction bases left unmatched: 6. The CDR3 loop is CASSSDRGRYNEQFF. The CDR3 DNA is TGTGCCAGCAGTTCGGACAGGGGACGGTACAATGAGCAGTTCTTC.

This sequence joins TRBV7-8 and TRBJ2-7; possibly TRBD2 for D (6 bases). Looked up from germline, CDR1 is SGHVS and CDR2 is FQNEAQ. The CDR3 has 14 residues. Trimming pared 1 base from V and 0 bases from J, leaving 7 bases between. The CDR3 nucleotides are TGTGCCAGCAGCTTAGTGGGGGGCTCCTACGAGCAGTACGTC. Its translation is CASSLVGGSYEQYV.

V gene TRBV7-8 combines with J gene TRBJ2-2, with D perhaps matching TRBD2 (5 bases). V lost 2 bases and J 3 bases, leaving 10 bases between the germline ends. Germline V CDR1 and CDR2: SGHVS, FQNEAQ. The CDR3 is made up of 15 amino acids. DNA of the CDR3: TGTGCCAGCAGCTTATTTGGGAGTGACACCGGGGAGCTGTTTTTT. It specifies CASSLFGSDTGELFF. Full variable domain (remainder filled in from reference TRBV7-8 and TRBJ2-2): GAGVSQSPRYKVAKRGQDVALRCDPISGHVSLFWYQQALGQGPEFLTYFQNEAQLDKSGLPSDRFFAERPEGSVSTLKIQRTQQEDSAVYLCASSLFGSDTGELFFGEGSRLTVL.

The CDR3, as DNA: TGTGCCAGCAGCTTAGAACAGCCTTATACCTACGAGCAGTACTTC. Encoded protein: CASSLEQPYTYEQYF. J is TRBJ2-7 and V is TRBV11-2; D remains unclear. V was clipped by 0 bases and J by 2 bases, with 11 bases between them. CDR1 SGHAT and CDR2 FQNNGV come from the germline V gene. CDR3 length equals 15 residues.

The chain links TRBV3-1 (or the pseudogene TRBV3-2) to TRBJ1-6; D unresolved. This CDR3 comprises 13 residues. Trimming took 3 bases from V and 3 from J, leaving 3 bases between them. The germline CDR1 and CDR2 sequences are LGHDT and YNNKEL (reference sequence). The CDR3 loop reads CASSHLYNSPLHF. DNA of the CDR3: TGTGCCAGCAGCCACCTCTATAATTCACCCCTCCACTTT.